These 32 T cell receptor beta chains were all obtained from the same sample, sequenced in a study of shared clonotypes between healthy human individuals. Data came from immunoSEQ multiplex PCR; TCRdb stores just in-frame clones and leaves some out. Here the sample spans about 490,000 clones, roughly 80% being singletons. Sample: PBMCs. These receptors were collected from a woman aged 40 to 50 in good health. Some clones in this sample may be carry-over from other donors' samples.

The rearrangement uses TRBV10-2 and TRBJ1-1; the D gene is possibly TRBD1 (6 bases). Germline loops: CDR1 WSHSY, CDR2 SAAADI. This CDR3 spans 14 amino acids. V was shortened by 0 bases and J by 7 bases, with 12 bases between the two germline ends. The CDR3 bases are TGCGCCAGCAGTGAGTCGGGGGGCCCGGGTGAAGCTTTCTTT. Protein: CASSESGGPGEAFF.

The rearrangement uses TRBV5-1 and TRBJ2-7; 9 bases align to TRBD1. After removal of 5 bases from V and 5 bases from J, the junction contained 5 bases not matched to a gene. The germline gives CDR1 SGHRS, CDR2 YFSETQ. The CDR3 length is 13 residues. The CDR3: CASRPQGAHEQYF. The CDR3 DNA follows: TGCGCCAGCAGACCACAGGGGGCCCACGAGCAGTACTTC.

The V and J genes are TRBV28 and TRBJ2-2; no firm D call. The CDR3 covers 13 residues. V was clipped by 7 bases and J by 3 bases, with 9 bases between them. Germline CDR1 reads MDHEN; CDR2 reads SYDVKM. The CDR3 nucleotides are TGTGCCAGCATTCCGGGCGACACCGGGGAGCTGTTTTTT. Translation: CASIPGDTGELFF.

This clone was detected many times. V and J are TRBV15 and TRBJ2-4, with no clear D. The V end lost 1 base, the J end lost 5 bases, and 9 bases lay between the germline ends. The CDR3 is made up of 14 amino acids. Germline lookup yields CDR1 LNHNV and CDR2 YYDKDF (reference sequence). The CDR3 bases are TGTGCCACCAGCAGAGCACTTATGGAAAACATTCAGTACTTC. This gives the protein CATSRALMENIQYF.

The CDR3 DNA follows: TGCGCCAGCAGCCAAGATCCAGGGACAGCGGGCACCGGGGAGCTGTTTTTT. As protein: CASSQDPGTAGTGELFF. The chain employs TRBV4-3 and TRBJ2-2; possible D gene TRBD1, 7 bases. The CDR3 spans 17 residues. V was cut by 0 bases and J by 4 bases, with 15 bases left in between. CDR1 is LGHNA and CDR2 is YSLEER in the germline V gene.

The V call is TRBV30, the J call TRBJ2-1; possible D gene TRBD2, 6 bases. There are 17 residues in the CDR3. V was clipped by 2 bases and J by 0 bases, with 17 bases between them. Per germline, CDR1 GTSNPN and CDR2 SVGIG (reference sequence). CDR3 DNA: TGTGCCTGGAGTCCACGGGGTAGCGGAAGCTCCTACAATGAGCAGTTCTTC. Translated, it gives CAWSPRGSGSSYNEQFF. The full variable domain, with the rest looked up from reference TRBV30 and TRBJ2-1, is SQTIHQWPATLVQPVGSPLSLECTVEGTSNPNLYWYRQAAGRGLQLLFYSVGIGQISSEVPQNLSASRPQDRQFILSSKKLLLSDSGFYLCAWSPRGSGSSYNEQFFGPGTRLTVL.

Remarks on this clone: It is likely a read error: a sequence one base away is far more abundant. This chain connects TRBV25-1 to TRBJ2-3, with TRBD2 as a possible D gene (5 bases). The germline V and J ends were trimmed by 6 bases and 5 bases, with 9 bases remaining between them. CDR3 length: 12 amino acids. The germline CDR1 and CDR2 sequences are MGHDK and SYGVNS. The CDR3 is CASRSEGDTQYF. Written as DNA, the CDR3 is TGTGCCAGCAGGAGTGAGGGAGATACGCAGTATTTT.

The chain uses TRBV7-7 and TRBJ2-2, with 11 bases aligning to TRBD2. Germline values: CDR1 SSHAT, CDR2 FNYEAQ (reference sequence). The CDR3 has 15 amino acids. J was trimmed by 5 bases and V by 5 bases; bases with no gene match: 4. The CDR3 nucleotides are TGTGCCAGCAGCGTTGGGACTAGCGGTACCGGGGAGCTGTTTTTT. Residues: CASSVGTSGTGELFF.

Notes on this clone: With a far larger clone one base away, a read error is the likely cause. This CDR3 is also generated by other DNA sequences in the sample. The gene calls are TRBV7-3 and TRBJ2-1, with D possibly TRBD2 on 6 matching bases. The CDR3 covers 13 residues. V gave up 6 bases and J gave up 6 bases, with 12 bases separating them. Germline loops: CDR1 SGHTA, CDR2 FQGTGA. The CDR3 coding sequence is TGTGCCAGCAGTGCTACTAGCACCAATGAGCAGTTCTTC. Translated: CASSATSTNEQFF.

V gene TRBV18 combines with J gene TRBJ1-4; D ambiguous. CDR1 and CDR2 from the germline V gene are KGHSH and LQKENI. V dropped 3 bases and J dropped 4 bases, with 9 bases sitting between them. The CDR3 covers 14 residues. In nucleotides, the CDR3 is TGTGCCAGCTCACCTTTCGGTAATAATGAAAAACTGTTTTTT. Translation: CASSPFGNNEKLFF.

The chain recombines TRBV28 with TRBJ2-7; unclear D gene. This CDR3 region has 14 residues. Germline CDR1 and CDR2: MDHEN and SYDVKM. V was trimmed by 10 bases and J by 2 bases, leaving 18 bases between them. CDR3 bases: TGTGCCACCATTAGACGGACGGCAGCCTACGAGCAGTACTTC. Its translation is CATIRRTAAYEQYF.

The V call is TRBV4-3, the J call TRBJ2-6; no clear D. Germline CDR1 reads LGHNA; CDR2 reads YSLEER. Trimming pared 0 bases from V and 1 base from J, leaving 7 bases between. CDR3 length: 16 residues. The CDR3 loop is CASSQEMTSGANVLTF. The CDR3 coding sequence is TGCGCCAGCAGCCAAGAGATGACGTCTGGGGCCAACGTCCTGACTTTC.

This clone was observed a handful of times. CDR3 sequence (DNA): TGTGCCAGCAGTCCCTACAGGGTGGTGGACACTGAAGCTTTCTTT. It codes for CASSPYRVVDTEAFF. The chain couples TRBV6-5 to TRBJ1-1, with TRBD1 as a possible D gene (6 bases). The CDR3 sequence is 15 residues long. In germline, CDR1 is MNHEY, CDR2 SVGAGI. With 5 bases removed from V and 3 bases from J, the gap between germline ends came to 16 bases.

CDR3 amino acids: CAINGGLTINEQFF. The DNA for the CDR3 is TGTGCCATCAACGGGGGACTGACCATCAATGAGCAGTTCTTC. V is TRBV10-3 and J is TRBJ2-1, with a tentative D call TRBD2 (6 bases). CDR1 and CDR2 from the germline V gene are ENHRY and SYGVKD. This CDR3 spans 14 amino acids. With 7 bases removed from V and 6 bases from J, the gap between germline ends came to 16 bases.

The chain is built from TRBV7-9 and TRBJ2-1; a possible D gene is TRBD1 (6 bases). CDR3 length: 13 residues. Per germline, CDR1 SEHNR and CDR2 FQNEAQ (reference sequence). V was clipped by 0 bases and J by 10 bases, with 10 bases between them. The CDR3 spells CASSLAWDTEQFF. The CDR3 region has the DNA TGTGCCAGCAGCTTAGCCTGGGACACCGAGCAGTTCTTC.

This clone was seen only once. The rearrangement links TRBV5-6 to TRBJ2-3; 9 bases are shared with TRBD1. CDR3 size: 16 residues. Germline assignment: CDR1 SGHDT and CDR2 YYEEEE. Trimming removed 3 bases from V and 1 base from J; junction bases left unmatched: 6. CDR3 sequence: CASSSQGASGTDTQYF. For the CDR3, the DNA is TGTGCCAGCAGCTCACAGGGGGCTAGCGGCACAGATACGCAGTATTTT.

J is TRBJ2-5 and V is TRBV28, with no clear D. CDR1 and CDR2 from the germline V gene are MDHEN and SYDVKM. V was cut by 4 bases and J by 3 bases, with 9 bases left in between. This CDR3 comprises 13 residues. This chain's CDR3 is CASSSPAKETQYF. The CDR3 DNA reads TGTGCCAGCAGTTCGCCGGCTAAAGAGACCCAGTACTTC.

A note on this clone: This sequence is one base from a far larger clone and is likely a read error. Since the CDR3 does not end with the conserved phenylalanine or tryptophan, this likely comes from a read error. Distinct nucleotide sequences in the sample also encode this CDR3. The genes are TRBV4-1 and TRBJ2-7; 12 nucleotides agree with TRBD2. Germline trimming cut 1 base from V and 7 bases from J; bases unmatched to any gene: 8. Germline CDR1 MGHRA, CDR2 YSYEKL. The CDR3 runs 16 residues. DNA of the CDR3: TGCGCCAGCAGCCAAGGCAGACTAGCGGGAGCGGATGAGCAGTACCTC. As protein: CASSQGRLAGADEQYL.

This chain uses TRBV5-1 with TRBJ1-1; 11 nucleotides align to TRBD1. J was trimmed by 6 bases and V by 4 bases; bases with no gene match: 8. The CDR3 covers 15 residues. Germline V gives CDR1 SGHRS, CDR2 YFSETQ. The CDR3 spells CASSTDRGRVAEAFF. In nucleotides, the CDR3 is TGCGCCAGCAGCACGGACAGGGGGCGAGTGGCTGAAGCTTTCTTT.

The chain joins TRBV5-4 to TRBJ2-1; no definite D call. Germline CDR1 and CDR2: SGHNT and YYREEE (reference sequence). The V end lost 1 base, the J end lost 4 bases, and 6 bases lay between the germline ends. The CDR3 is 13 amino acids. This CDR3 is CASSLTLYNEQFF. The DNA of the CDR3 is TGTGCCAGCAGCTTGACCCTATACAATGAGCAGTTCTTC.

This chain uses TRBV7-6 with TRBJ2-2, with D perhaps given as TRBD1 or TRBD2 (5 bases each). V was cut by 5 bases and J by 4 bases, with 17 bases left in between. The CDR3 runs to 16 residues. Germline loops: CDR1 SGHVS, CDR2 FNYEAQ. DNA of the CDR3: TGTGCCAGCAGCCTCAGGGTCGGGGAAAGCACCGGGGAGCTGTTTTTT. Its translation: CASSLRVGESTGELFF.

The chain is built from TRBV30 and TRBJ2-7; TRBD1 matches 8 bases. V trimming: 2 bases; J trimming: 2 bases; junction bases outside the gene matches: 2. The CDR3 totals 13 residues. Germline CDR1 GTSNPN, CDR2 SVGIG (reference sequence). Here the CDR3 reads CAWSLDRAYEQYF. The CDR3 region has the DNA TGTGCCTGGAGTCTGGACAGGGCCTACGAGCAGTACTTC. The full variable domain, in which reference TRBV30 and TRBJ2-7 provide the parts outside the CDR3, is SQTIHQWPATLVQPVGSPLSLECTVEGTSNPNLYWYRQAAGRGLQLLFYSVGIGQISSEVPQNLSASRPQDRQFILSSKKLLLSDSGFYLCAWSLDRAYEQYFGPGTRLTVT.

The rearrangement joins TRBV7-2 to TRBJ2-7; tentative D call: TRBD1 (5 bases). CDR3 size: 13 residues. V lost 3 bases and J 7 bases, leaving 13 bases between the germline ends. Germline V gene lookup returns CDR1 SGHTA and CDR2 FQGNSA. CDR3 nucleotides: TGTGCCAGCAGCTTTGGCAGGGCCACGGAGCAGTACTTC. Translation gives CASSFGRATEQYF.

This clone was seen a handful of times. The chain joins TRBV5-4 to TRBJ2-7, with D possibly matching TRBD1 (6 bases). V was clipped by 2 bases and J by 3 bases, with 15 bases between them. CDR3 size: 15 residues. Germline CDR1 is SGHNT and CDR2 is YYREEE (reference sequence). The CDR3, as DNA: TGTGCCAGCAGCTTCCCGGACAGTGGCCACTACGAGCAGTACTTC. Protein: CASSFPDSGHYEQYF. Drawing the rest from reference TRBV5-4 and TRBJ2-7, the complete variable domain is ETGVTQSPTHLIKTRGQQVTLRCSSQSGHNTVSWYQQALGQGPQFIFQYYREEENGRGNFPPRFSGLQFPNYSSELNVNALELDDSALYLCASSFPDSGHYEQYFGPGTRLTVT.

This rearrangement joins TRBV5-4 to TRBJ1-5; TRBD1 matches 8 bases. V lost 4 bases to trimming and J lost 14 bases; unmatched junction nucleotides: 8. The length of the CDR3 is 12 residues. Germline CDR1 is SGHNT and CDR2 is YYREEE (reference sequence). CDR3 protein: CASSEGQGLEHF. The CDR3 region has the DNA TGTGCCAGCAGCGAAGGACAGGGCTTGGAGCATTTT.

This clone was seen just once. The V gene is TRBV7-6, the J gene TRBJ2-7, with D uncertain. V shed 8 bases and J shed 6 bases, with 17 bases lying between them. Germline CDR1 and CDR2: SGHVS and FNYEAQ. The CDR3 has 13 residues. The CDR3 DNA sequence: TGTGCCAGCGGGCGAGTAGAAGATCGCGAGCAGTACTTC. Amino acids: CASGRVEDREQYF.

This clone showed up just a few times. The chain carries TRBV6-6 and TRBJ1-4, with 7 bases fitting TRBD1. J gave up 7 bases and V 2 bases, and 7 bases lay outside the gene matches. Germline V gives CDR1 MNHNY, CDR2 SVGAGI (reference sequence). The CDR3 is made up of 15 amino acids. The CDR3: CASSYEGARVEKLFF. Written as DNA, the CDR3 is TGTGCCAGCAGTTACGAGGGGGCCCGGGTTGAAAAACTGTTTTTT.

The V gene is TRBV28, the J gene TRBJ1-1; D remains ambiguous. V lost 3 bases and J lost 1, with 6 bases in between. Per the germline V gene, CDR1 is MDHEN and CDR2 is SYDVKM. The CDR3 totals 13 residues. The CDR3 nucleotides read TGTGCCAGCAGTTTCAGAGCGAACACTGAAGCTTTCTTT. Amino acids: CASSFRANTEAFF.

This chain links TRBV28 with TRBJ1-5; 7 bases align to TRBD1. The V segment lost 3 bases and the J segment 2 bases; nucleotides outside the gene matches: 4. Per the germline V gene, CDR1 is MDHEN and CDR2 is SYDVKM. The CDR3 spans 15 residues. The CDR3: CASSLHTGGNQPQHF. CDR3 nucleotide sequence: TGTGCCAGCAGTTTGCATACAGGGGGCAATCAGCCCCAGCATTTT.

Only one count was recorded for this clone. The likely explanation is a read error, given a far larger clone one base away. The rearrangement uses TRBV5-6 and TRBJ1-1, with 9 nucleotides matching TRBD1. This CDR3 has 16 residues. Germline CDR1 reads SGHDT; CDR2 reads YYEEEE. The V and J ends lost 2 bases and 2 bases, in that order; junction bases with no gene match: 7. The CDR3 DNA sequence: TGTGCCAGCAGCTTTGTGGACAGGGGTAGTAACACTGAAGCTTTCTTT. It codes for CASSFVDRGSNTEAFF.

V is TRBV5-6 and J is TRBJ2-1; D gene ambiguous. The CDR3 sequence is 11 residues long. The V and J ends lost 1 base and 7 bases respectively, with 3 bases between them. Looked up from germline, CDR1 is SGHDT and CDR2 is YYEEEE. The CDR3 loop reads CASSLRNEQFF. The CDR3, as DNA: TGTGCCAGCAGCTTGAGGAATGAGCAGTTCTTC. Variable domain in full (rest from reference TRBV5-6 and TRBJ2-1): DAGVTQSPTHLIKTRGQQVTLRCSPKSGHDTVSWYQQALGQGPQFIFQYYEEEERQRGNFPDRFSGHQFPNYSSELNVNALLLGDSALYLCASSLRNEQFFGPGTRLTVL.

The chain carries TRBV7-8 and TRBJ2-5, with D possibly TRBD2 on 5 matching bases. The germline V gene has CDR1 SGHVS and CDR2 FQNEAQ. Between the trimmed V and J ends, which lost 1 base and 5 bases, there was a span of 11 bases. The CDR3 runs 14 residues. CDR3 bases: TGTGCCAGCAGCTTAGGCGGGTGGGCGGAGACCCAGTACTTC. Translated, it gives CASSLGGWAETQYF.